Listed below are T cell receptor beta chains from one sample, sequenced in a study of technical replicates of blood from a handful of donors. Sequencing was performed with immunoSEQ multiplex PCR; in TCRdb, only in-frame clones are kept and a portion is missing. The sample consists of approximately 70,000 clones, about 95% of them appearing once. Source material: T cells isolated from PBMCs. The source of these receptors is a human donor in good health. CDR3s include the opening cysteine and the closing phenylalanine or tryptophan. D genes are given only for firm matches. A row's size may be missing; if present it is once, few, many or a size class.

J gene,V gene,D gene,clone size,CDR3 DNA,CDR3 protein
TRBJ1-6,TRBV18,.,.,TGTGCCAGCTCACCACCGTTCCGGGACTCCTATTCACCCCTCCACTTT,CASSPPFRDSYSPLHF
TRBJ2-7,TRBV5-1,.,.,TGCGCCAGCAGCGGATCCCTGGGCACGGCCTACGAGCAGTACTTC,CASSGSLGTAYEQYF
TRBJ2-5,TRBV27,.,.,TGTGCCAGCAGTTTATCCCCCCTAGCACACCAAGAGACCCAGTACTTC,CASSLSPLAHQETQYF
TRBJ1-5,TRBV10-3,.,.,TGTGCCACCGGATTTCGTGCGGACAATCAGCCCCAGCATTTT,CATGFRADNQPQHF
TRBJ1-2,TRBV28,TRBD1,.,TGTGCCAGCTGGGGGCAGGGGGCTAAAGGGGGCTACACCTTC,CASWGQGAKGGYTF
TRBJ2-3,TRBV5-4,TRBD2,.,TGTGCCAGCAGCTTTAGCGGGGCTAGCACAGATACGCAGTATTTT,CASSFSGASTDTQYF
TRBJ2-7,TRBV28,TRBD2,.,TGTGCCAGCAGTCATAGCGGGATCAGGGCCACCTACGAGCAGTACTTC,CASSHSGIRATYEQYF
TRBJ1-2,TRBV5-6,.,.,TGTGCCAGCGTAAGCTTGGATATAGTTGTACAGAACTATGGCTACACCTTC,CASVSLDIVVQNYGYTF
TRBJ1-2,TRBV4-2,.,.,TGTGCCAGCAGCCAAGAGCAGGGGAGCCATGGCTACACCTTC,CASSQEQGSHGYTF
TRBJ2-7,TRBV4-1,.,.,TGCGCCAGCAGCCAAGAACTTGTCCCCTCCTACGAGCAGTACTTC,CASSQELVPSYEQYF
TRBJ2-2,TRBV11-2,TRBD2,.,TGTGCCAGCAGCTTAGTAGGATGGGGGAGGGCCGGGGAGCTGTTTTTT,CASSLVGWGRAGELFF
TRBJ2-1,TRBV5-1,.,once,TGCGCCAGCAGCTTGGAGTCGGGTCCGAAGGAGCAGTTCTTC,CASSLESGPKEQFF
TRBJ2-1,TRBV10-1,TRBD2,.,TGCGCCAGCAGTGGGAAACTAGCGGGGGGTGGCAATGAGCAGTTCTTC,CASSGKLAGGGNEQFF
TRBJ2-3,TRBV6-4,TRBD2,.,TGTGCCAGCAGTGACAGGGCGGGGGGTCAAGATACGCAGTATTTT,CASSDRAGGQDTQYF
TRBJ1-3,TRBV5-1,.,.,TGCGCCAGCAGCTTGGATACGAGGGGAAACACCATATATTTT,CASSLDTRGNTIYF
TRBJ1-1,TRBV6-6,.,.,TGTGCCAGCAGTCCCCAGGACATTCGTCACACTGAAGCTTTCTTT,CASSPQDIRHTEAFF
TRBJ2-1,TRBV25-1,TRBD2,once,TGTGCCAGCAGTGAATTAGCGGGAGGGTTAAAAGATGAGCAGTTCTTC,CASSELAGGLKDEQFF
TRBJ2-6,TRBV5-1,.,.,TGCGCCAGCAGTCACGGGTGGGAGGAATCTGGGGCCAACGTCCTGACTTTC,CASSHGWEESGANVLTF
TRBJ2-7,TRBV6-1,TRBD2,.,TGTGCCAGCATTTCTTTAGGGAGGGTGTACGAGCAGTACTTC,CASISLGRVYEQYF
TRBJ1-3,TRBV4-1,TRBD1,.,TGCGCCAGCAGCCAATTCGACAGGGGAGGTGGAAACACCATATATTTT,CASSQFDRGGGNTIYF
TRBJ2-2,TRBV11-2,TRBD2,.,TGTGCCAGCAGCTTTTCAGCGGGAGTAGGTACCGGGGAGCTGTTTTTT,CASSFSAGVGTGELFF
TRBJ2-5,TRBV9,TRBD1,.,TGTGCCAGCAGCGTAAGTTCCGGGACAGGAGGAGAGACCCAGTACTTC,CASSVSSGTGGETQYF
TRBJ1-2,TRBV5-6,.,.,TGTGCCAGCAGCTTGGGAAGCCTCGGGCAGGGGTCTGGCTACACCTTC,CASSLGSLGQGSGYTF
TRBJ2-5,TRBV2,TRBD1,once,TGTGCCAGCACACGAAGACAGGGTCGCGAGACCCAGTACTTC,CASTRRQGRETQYF
TRBJ2-2,TRBV28,TRBD2,.,TGTGCCAGCATACTAGCGGGGAACACCGGGGAGCTGTTTTTT,CASILAGNTGELFF
TRBJ2-3,TRBV29-1,.,.,TGCAGTAGCGGCACAGATACGCAGTATTTT,CSSGTDTQYF
TRBJ2-5,TRBV5-5,.,.,TGTGCCAGCAGCTTAGTGCAGGGGCCTCAGGAGACCCAGTACTTC,CASSLVQGPQETQYF
TRBJ2-3,TRBV2,.,.,TGTGCCAGCGGGAGGGGGGCAGATACGCAGTATTTT,CASGRGADTQYF
TRBJ1-1,TRBV7-3,.,.,TGTGCCAGCAGCAGCCAGGTCAACACTGAAGCTTTCTTT,CASSSQVNTEAFF
TRBJ1-4,TRBV28,.,.,TGTGCCAGCAGTACCCCGCGGGGGACTAATGAAAAACTGTTTTTT,CASSTPRGTNEKLFF
TRBJ1-1,TRBV18,.,.,TGTGCCAGCTCACAGGGAGAGAACACTGAAGCTTTCTTT,CASSQGENTEAFF
TRBJ1-1,TRBV30,TRBD1,.,TGTGCCTGGAGCCTACAGGGGGCGGTGAGTGCTTTCTTT,CAWSLQGAVSAFF
TRBJ1-1,TRBV2,.,once,TGTGCCAGCAGTGACAGGGGCTACACTGAAGCTTTCTTT,CASSDRGYTEAFF